This TCR beta chain was identified during a study of Tregs in tolerant kidney transplant recipients. The table came from immunoSEQ multiplex PCR; TCRdb's copy has only in-frame clones and leaves some out. The sample has under 100,000 clones; just over 90% are singletons. This CDR3 comprises 13 residues. Per the germline V gene, CDR1 is SEHNR and CDR2 is FQNEAQ (reference sequence). V was trimmed by 5 bases and J by 1 base, leaving 9 bases between them. Unstimulated Tregs (CD4+CD25+CD127-) and CD4+CD25- non-Tregs were sorted from PBMCs. The V gene is TRBV7-9, the J gene TRBJ2-7; D uncertain. The TCR sequence derives from a human donor in good health. The sample was CD8+ T cells from blood. CDR3: CASSHSWSYEQYF. The CDR3 nucleotides are TGTGCCAGCAGCCACTCGTGGTCCTACGAGCAGTACTTC.